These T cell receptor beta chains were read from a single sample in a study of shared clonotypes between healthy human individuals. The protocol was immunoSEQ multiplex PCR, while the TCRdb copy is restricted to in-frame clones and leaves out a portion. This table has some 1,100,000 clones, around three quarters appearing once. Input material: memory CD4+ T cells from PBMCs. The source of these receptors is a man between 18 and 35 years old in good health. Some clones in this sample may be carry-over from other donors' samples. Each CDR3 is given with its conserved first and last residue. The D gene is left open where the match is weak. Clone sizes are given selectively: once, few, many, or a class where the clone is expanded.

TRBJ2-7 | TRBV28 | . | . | TGTGCCAGCAGCCCGTTAGCCTCGAGCTCGGCCCGCCGCGGGCAGTACTTC | CASSPLASSSARRGQYF
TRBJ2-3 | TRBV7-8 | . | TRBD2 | TGTGCCAGCAGCCTCGGACTAGCGGGAGGAACAGATACGCAGTATTTT | CASSLGLAGGTDTQYF
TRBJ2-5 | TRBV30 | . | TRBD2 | TGTGCCTGGAGAGTAGCGGGATGGGGTGAGACCCAGTACTTC | CAWRVAGWGETQYF
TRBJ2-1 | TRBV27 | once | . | TGTGCCAGCCCTGCGGCAGGGGGGGTAAATGAGCAGTTCTTC | CASPAAGGVNEQFF
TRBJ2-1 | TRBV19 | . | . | TGTGCCAGCTCCCGGGACTTCTCCTACAATGAGCAGTTCTTC | CASSRDFSYNEQFF
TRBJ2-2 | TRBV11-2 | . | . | TGTGCCAGCAGCGGTGGAGGGTCCACCGGGGAGCTGTTTTTT | CASSGGGSTGELFF
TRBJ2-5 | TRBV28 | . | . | TGTGCAGCAGCCCGCGAAGAGACCCAGTACTTC | CAAAREETQYF
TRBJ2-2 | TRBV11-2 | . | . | TGTGCCAGCAGGAGGGTTCGGAGGGCTGGCAGCACCGGGGAGCTGTTTTTT | CASRRVRRAGSTGELFF
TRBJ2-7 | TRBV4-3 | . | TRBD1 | TGCGCCAGCAGCCTAGACAGGGGAGGTTCTTACGAGCAGTACTTC | CASSLDRGGSYEQYF
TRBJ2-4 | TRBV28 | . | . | TGTGCCAGCAGTCCGTCATCAGGAGCTATAGCCAAAAACATTCAGTACTTC | CASSPSSGAIAKNIQYF
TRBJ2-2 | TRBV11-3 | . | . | TGTGCCAGCACCGGTACCGGGGAGCTGTTTTTT | CASTGTGELFF
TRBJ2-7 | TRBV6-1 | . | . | TGTGCCAGCAGAGACACGACATTCACGACGCAGTACTTC | CASRDTTFTTQYF
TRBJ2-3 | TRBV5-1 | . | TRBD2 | TGCGCCAGCAAAAGACTAGCGGTAACAGATACGCAGTATTTT | CASKRLAVTDTQYF
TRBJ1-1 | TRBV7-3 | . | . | TGTGCCAGCAGCCCAGGCCCGCGAACTGAAGCTTTCTTT | CASSPGPRTEAFF
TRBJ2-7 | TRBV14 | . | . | TGTGCCAGCAGCCAGAGGTCCGAGCAGTACTTC | CASSQRSEQYF
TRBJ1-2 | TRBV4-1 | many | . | TGCGCCAGCAGCAGGGAAGGGCTCTATGGCTACACCTTC | CASSREGLYGYTF
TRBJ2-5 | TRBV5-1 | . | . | TGCGCCAGCAGCTTGGGAGTGGTCGGGGGTGAAGAGACCCAGTACTTC | CASSLGVVGGEETQYF
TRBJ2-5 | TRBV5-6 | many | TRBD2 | TGTGCCAGCAGCCCGACTAGCGGGACAGGAGAGACCCAGTACTTC | CASSPTSGTGETQYF
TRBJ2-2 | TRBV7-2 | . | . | TGTGCCAGCAGCTTAGCCGGGTCCACCGGGGAGCTGTTTTTT | CASSLAGSTGELFF
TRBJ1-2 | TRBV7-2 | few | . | TGTGCCAGCAGCTTAGTCACAGGAAACTATGGCTACACCTTC | CASSLVTGNYGYTF
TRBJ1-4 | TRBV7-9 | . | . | TGTGCCAGCAGCCTCTCAGGGTTAACTAATGAAAAACTGTTTTTT | CASSLSGLTNEKLFF
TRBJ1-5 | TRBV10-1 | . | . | TGCGCCAGCAGTGAGTCGAGGGATCGGCCCCAGCATTTT | CASSESRDRPQHF